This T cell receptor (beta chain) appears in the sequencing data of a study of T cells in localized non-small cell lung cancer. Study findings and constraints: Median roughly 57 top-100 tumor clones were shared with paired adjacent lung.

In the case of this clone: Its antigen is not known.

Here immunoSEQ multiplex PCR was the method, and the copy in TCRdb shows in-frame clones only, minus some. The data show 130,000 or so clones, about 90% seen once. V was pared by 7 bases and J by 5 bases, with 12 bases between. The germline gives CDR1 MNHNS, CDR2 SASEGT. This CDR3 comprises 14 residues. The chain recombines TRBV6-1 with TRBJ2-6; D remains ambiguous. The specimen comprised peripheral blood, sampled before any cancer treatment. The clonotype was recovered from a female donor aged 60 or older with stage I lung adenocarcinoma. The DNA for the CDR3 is TGTGCCAGCACGGAACCTCTTCGGGCCAACGTCCTGACTTTC. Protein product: CASTEPLRANVLTF.